The T cell receptor beta chain described here comes from a study of T-cell memory formation after mild COVID-19. Germline trimming cut 6 bases from V and 5 bases from J; bases unmatched to any gene: 10. The CDR3 length is 15 residues. Per the germline V gene, CDR1 is MNHEY and CDR2 is SVGAGI. This clonotype has only a few counts. Each CDR3 protein gets one entry after TCRdb re-called the 5' RACE reads with MiXCR. The sample lists about 140,000 distinct CDR3 sequences; 11% to 15% were seen once. The TCR originated in an adult woman who had mild COVID-19 (a few samples of this study predate the infection). Cell type and time point are not known. This sequence joins TRBV6-5 and TRBJ1-5; 7 bases align to TRBD1. Sequencing was done on a sample of PBMCs or a T cell subset sorted from them (not recorded which). CDR3 in DNA: TGTGCCAGCAGATCTCGACAGGGAAGTGATCAGCCCCAGCATTTT. The encoded protein is CASRSRQGSDQPQHF.